The next 30 T cell receptor beta chains were all read from a single sample in a study of cytomegalovirus exposure and HLA in healthy donors. It was with 60 Vbeta and 13 Jbeta primers that the PCR ran. Assay: immunoSEQ multiplex PCR; the TCRdb copy retains only in-frame clones and omits some. Of fewer than 250,000 clones in the sample, around 81% were seen once. Sequencing input: PBMCs. Receptors were obtained from a man younger than 30 in good health and CMV-seronegative.

This chain uses TRBV23-1 with TRBJ2-3, with TRBD2 matching 7 bases. TRBV23-1 is given ORF status, its function remaining uncertain. The CDR3 has 15 residues. V was pared by 3 bases and J by 2 bases, with 5 bases of the junction left unmatched. The CDR3 region has the DNA TGCGCCAGCAGTCAGGCCGGGGGGTCCACAGATACGCAGTATTTT. It specifies CASSQAGGSTDTQYF.

The V gene is TRBV28, the J gene TRBJ2-5; D is undetermined. In germline, CDR1 is MDHEN, CDR2 SYDVKM. The CDR3 is 14 residues long. V lost 3 bases to trimming and J lost 3 bases, with 11 bases between them. The CDR3 coding sequence is TGTGCCAGCAGTTTTGTGGGCCTAAAAGAGACCCAGTACTTC. Translating gives CASSFVGLKETQYF.

The chain uses TRBV7-2 and TRBJ1-1; TRBD1 is a possible D gene (6 bases). This CDR3 is 15 amino acids long. Trimming cost V 5 bases and J 3 bases, with 16 bases left between them. CDR1 SGHTA and CDR2 FQGNSA come from the germline V gene. The CDR3 region is CASSPRGGAYTEAFF. CDR3 bases: TGTGCCAGCAGCCCGCGGGGGGGGGCTTACACTGAAGCTTTCTTT.

The chain employs TRBV13 and TRBJ2-5; 14 bases match TRBD2. The CDR3 contains 19 residues. V trimming: 3 bases; J trimming: 2 bases; junction bases outside the gene matches: 11. CDR1 and CDR2 (germline): PRHDT, FYEKMQ (reference sequence). CDR3 coding DNA: TGTGCCAGCAGCTTCCTGGGACTAGCGGGAGAGGCCCTTCAAGAGACCCAGTACTTC. Protein sequence: CASSFLGLAGEALQETQYF.

This clone was seen a single time. V is TRBV29-1 and J is TRBJ1-2, with a possible D match to TRBD1 (5 bases). Trimming shortened V by 4 bases and J by 2 bases, and 8 bases separated the two germline ends. Germline loops: CDR1 SQVTM, CDR2 ANQGSEA. This CDR3 is 12 amino acids long. The CDR3 coding sequence is TGCAGCGTTGCAGGGTCCAACTATGGCTACACCTTC. Translating gives CSVAGSNYGYTF.

The chain uses TRBV5-1 and TRBJ2-2; 8 positions match TRBD2. Germline assignment: CDR1 SGHRS and CDR2 YFSETQ. V lost 4 bases to trimming and J lost 5 bases; unmatched junction nucleotides: 10. This CDR3 contains 16 residues. The CDR3 DNA is TGCGCCAGCAGCCAGGACCCGGGACTAGGTACCGGGGAGCTGTTTTTT. Residues: CASSQDPGLGTGELFF.

CDR3 loop: CASSLEDLLGTSGRIYYNEQFF. DNA of the CDR3: TGTGCCAGCAGCTTAGAGGATCTCCTCGGGACTAGCGGGAGGATCTACTACAATGAGCAGTTCTTC. The chain is built from TRBV13 and TRBJ2-1, with 15 bases lining up with TRBD2. This CDR3 has 22 residues. Trimming at V came to 1 base and at J to 3 bases, leaving 16 bases not matched to a gene. Germline loops: CDR1 PRHDT, CDR2 FYEKMQ (reference sequence).

The rearrangement uses TRBV14 and TRBJ1-6; tentative D call: TRBD1 (6 bases). The CDR3 has 13 residues. CDR1 and CDR2 from the germline V gene are SGHDN and FVKESK. Between the trimmed V and J ends, which lost 3 bases and 7 bases, there was a span of 7 bases. This CDR3 reads CASSHQGNSPLHF. CDR3 in DNA: TGTGCCAGCAGCCATCAGGGGAATTCACCCCTCCACTTT.

This chain links TRBV18 with TRBJ2-6; 7 bases are a match to TRBD1. The germline V gene has CDR1 KGHSH and CDR2 LQKENI. The CDR3 runs to 16 residues. V lost 5 bases to trimming and J lost 0 bases; unmatched junction nucleotides: 4. CDR3 nucleotide sequence: TGTGCCAGCTCAAGTACAGGGGTCTCTGGGGCCAACGTCCTGACTTTC. As protein: CASSSTGVSGANVLTF.

In this sample, this clone turned up a few times. The chain combines TRBV5-4 with TRBJ2-5; D is undetermined. This CDR3 spans 12 amino acids. V was pared by 0 bases and J by 5 bases, with 5 bases between. CDR1 is SGHNT, CDR2 YYREEE, per germline (reference sequence). The CDR3 loop is CASSLATETQYF. As DNA, the CDR3 is TGTGCCAGCAGCTTGGCCACTGAGACCCAGTACTTC.

The V and J genes are TRBV19 and TRBJ1-6; the D gene is possibly TRBD1 (5 bases). Trimming shortened V by 7 bases and J by 7 bases, and 17 bases separated the two germline ends. The CDR3 contains 15 residues. Germline V gene data show CDR1 as LNHDA and CDR2 as SQIVND (reference sequence). DNA of the CDR3: TGTGCCAGTACCCCGTCCGGGGGAGGCAATTCACCCCTCCACTTT. It codes for CASTPSGGGNSPLHF.

V usage is TRBV11-2 and J usage is TRBJ2-7, with a weak D call TRBD2 (5 bases). Germline CDR1 and CDR2: SGHAT and FQNNGV. CDR3 length: 16 amino acids. V was shortened by 2 bases and J by 0 bases, with 14 bases between the two germline ends. CDR3: CASSLNSAGGSYEQYF. The CDR3 region has the DNA TGTGCCAGCAGCTTAAATTCGGCGGGCGGCTCCTACGAGCAGTACTTC.

The chain couples TRBV6-5 to TRBJ1-6, with D uncertain. The CDR3 sequence is 15 residues long. Trimming left V 4 bases short and J 6 bases short, with 13 bases between. In germline, CDR1 is MNHEY, CDR2 SVGAGI. Here the CDR3 DNA reads TGTGCCAGCAGTTTCACGAGAGGGAGTAATTCACCCCTCCACTTT. Residues: CASSFTRGSNSPLHF.

Concerning this clone: One junction end disagrees with the germline gene, perhaps due to a read error. The chain is built from TRBV7-9 and TRBJ2-3; 9 nucleotides line up with TRBD2. Germline V lookup: CDR1 SEHNR, CDR2 FQNEAQ (reference sequence). The CDR3 covers 15 residues. CDR3 coding DNA: TGTTCCAGCAGACGAGCGGGAGGAAGCACAGATACGCAGTATTTT. Protein sequence: CSSRRAGGSTDTQYF.

The count of this clone is one. Other nucleotide sequences from this sample produce the same CDR3. This chain joins TRBV4-3 and TRBJ2-5; D perhaps matches TRBD1 (5 bases). This CDR3 spans 15 amino acids. V dropped 0 bases and J dropped 5 bases, with 13 bases sitting between them. Looked up from germline, CDR1 is LGHNA and CDR2 is YSLEER. The CDR3 DNA follows: TGCGCCAGCAGCCAAGATTTTAGGGGTGAGGAGACCCAGTACTTC. This gives the protein CASSQDFRGEETQYF.

This chain joins TRBV19 and TRBJ2-5; D may be TRBD2 (5 bases). Germline V gene sequence: CDR1 LNHDA, CDR2 SQIVND (reference sequence). The V end was cut by 0 bases, the J end by 8 bases, with 7 bases between. The CDR3 runs to 12 residues. The CDR3 region has the DNA TGTGCCAGTAGTATAGAGTCGGGAACCCAGTACTTC. It codes for CASSIESGTQYF.

This chain uses TRBV19 with TRBJ2-7; D gene unclear. Germline V lookup: CDR1 LNHDA, CDR2 SQIVND (reference sequence). Trimming cost V 4 bases and J 2 bases, with 6 bases left between them. The CDR3 consists of 12 residues. The chain's CDR3 is CASSSEAYEQYF. The DNA of the CDR3 is TGTGCCAGTAGTAGTGAGGCCTACGAGCAGTACTTC.

This clone was seen once. The chain is built from TRBV5-6 and TRBJ2-7; the match to TRBD2 covers 11 bases. The V and J ends lost 5 bases and 4 bases, in that order; junction bases with no gene match: 5. The CDR3 sequence is 14 residues long. Germline values: CDR1 SGHDT, CDR2 YYEEEE. DNA of the CDR3: TGTGCCAGCAGATCCGGGACTAGCGGATACGAGCAGTACTTC. Translated, it gives CASRSGTSGYEQYF.

This clone was observed a handful of times. The rearrangement links TRBV27 to TRBJ2-7, with D perhaps matching TRBD1 (5 bases). The germline gives CDR1 MNHEY, CDR2 SMNVEV (reference sequence). This CDR3 contains 13 residues. With 7 bases removed from V and 1 base from J, the gap between germline ends came to 11 bases. The CDR3 DNA is TGTGCCAGCACCGGACATGGGTCCTACGAGCAGTACTTC. Amino acids: CASTGHGSYEQYF.

The V call is TRBV19, the J call TRBJ2-7, with D possibly TRBD1 on 5 matching bases. V lost 6 bases and J lost 2, with 17 bases in between. CDR3 length equals 15 residues. CDR1 LNHDA and CDR2 SQIVND come from the germline V gene (reference sequence). CDR3 in amino acids: CASRSQGGPTYEQYF. CDR3 in DNA: TGTGCCAGTAGGTCGCAGGGCGGTCCCACCTACGAGCAGTACTTC.

This clone has more than one count but fewer than ten. This chain connects TRBV11-1 to TRBJ2-7; 7 nucleotides agree with TRBD2. Germline-derived CDR1 and CDR2 are SGHAT and FQDESV (reference sequence). Trimming removed 0 bases from V and 4 bases from J; junction bases left unmatched: 9. CDR3 length: 16 amino acids. CDR3 in amino acids: CASSLAGGRPQYEQYF. The CDR3 bases are TGTGCCAGCAGCTTAGCCGGCGGGAGACCTCAATACGAGCAGTACTTC. The full variable domain, in which reference TRBV11-1 and TRBJ2-7 provide the parts outside the CDR3, is EAEVAQSPRYKITEKSQAVAFWCDPISGHATLYWYRQILGQGPELLVQFQDESVVDDSQLPKDRFSAERLKGVDSTLKIQPAELGDSAMYLCASSLAGGRPQYEQYFGPGTRLTVT.

The V and J genes are TRBV30 and TRBJ1-6; D uncertain. Germline CDR1 is GTSNPN and CDR2 is SVGIG (reference sequence). The length of the CDR3 is 16 residues. Trimming took 3 bases from V and 6 from J, leaving 18 bases between them. CDR3: CAWSRGLSPTNSPLHF. Written as DNA, the CDR3 is TGTGCCTGGAGCCGCGGGCTATCCCCAACTAATTCACCCCTCCACTTT.

The gene calls are TRBV4-1 and TRBJ2-2; unclear D gene. The CDR3 is 16 residues long. Germline assignment: CDR1 MGHRA and CDR2 YSYEKL. V was shortened by 0 bases and J by 0 bases, with 8 bases between the two germline ends. CDR3 coding DNA: TGCGCCAGCAGCCAAGATTTCGGTGCGAACACCGGGGAGCTGTTTTTT. This encodes CASSQDFGANTGELFF.

The V and J genes are TRBV27 and TRBJ2-7, with TRBD1 matching over 7 bases. This CDR3 has 14 residues. Germline V CDR1 and CDR2: MNHEY, SMNVEV (reference sequence). The trim removed 7 bases at V and 0 bases at J, leaving 6 bases unmatched. CDR3 amino acids: CASTENRGSYEQYF. The CDR3 nucleotides are TGTGCCAGCACCGAAAACAGGGGCTCCTACGAGCAGTACTTC.

CDR3 coding DNA: TGTGCCAGCAGTCTCCCGGGACAGGGGACGTCCGAGCAGTACTTC. Translation gives CASSLPGQGTSEQYF. The chain has TRBV6-6 and TRBJ2-7; 10 bases are shared with TRBD1. Germline-derived CDR1 and CDR2 are MNHNY and SVGAGI (reference sequence). The V and J ends lost 5 bases and 6 bases, in that order; junction bases with no gene match: 10. CDR3 length: 15 residues.

This clone was seen a handful of times. This CDR3 is CSVGGDYGYTF. The CDR3 DNA is TGCAGCGTTGGTGGAGACTATGGCTACACCTTC. The chain links TRBV29-1 to TRBJ1-2, with D unclear. This CDR3 contains 11 residues. Germline V gene data show CDR1 as SQVTM and CDR2 as ANQGSEA. V gave up 4 bases and J gave up 3 bases, with 6 bases separating them.

The chain is built from TRBV7-2 and TRBJ2-7; TRBD2 matches at 11 bases. The trim removed 4 bases at V and 1 base at J, leaving 9 bases unmatched. The CDR3 runs 17 residues. In germline, CDR1 is SGHTA, CDR2 FQGNSA. Written as DNA, the CDR3 is TGTGCCAGCAGCTCCCCTCATAGACTAGCGGGGTCCTACGAGCAGTACTTC. This gives the protein CASSSPHRLAGSYEQYF.

This clone has just a few counts. The CDR3 loop is CASSYPPGTGDHEQYF. CDR3 bases: TGTGCCAGCAGTTACCCCCCCGGGACAGGGGACCACGAGCAGTACTTC. This sequence joins TRBV6-6 and TRBJ2-7, with 10 bases fitting TRBD1. The CDR3 runs to 16 residues. CDR1 and CDR2 from the germline V gene are MNHNY and SVGAGI (reference sequence). Unmatched junction bases numbered 9, after V lost 2 bases and J lost 5 bases.

CDR3 DNA sequence: TGCAGCGTCCATAGCGGGAGGGCCGGCAATGAGCAGTTCTTC. It codes for CSVHSGRAGNEQFF. This chain joins TRBV29-1 and TRBJ2-1, with TRBD2 matching over 11 bases. The V segment lost 6 bases and the J segment 6 bases; nucleotides outside the gene matches: 7. Germline V CDR1 and CDR2: SQVTM, ANQGSEA. The CDR3 loop spans 14 amino acids.

The genes are TRBV6-5 and TRBJ2-1, with 11 bases identical to TRBD2. Germline loops: CDR1 MNHEY, CDR2 SVGAGI. CDR3 length: 14 residues. V shed 6 bases and J 5 bases; nucleotides not matched to a gene: 3. The CDR3 spells CASRPLAGDNEQFF. Written as DNA, the CDR3 is TGTGCCAGCAGGCCACTAGCGGGGGACAATGAGCAGTTCTTC.